The sequence of this T cell receptor beta chain was determined in a study of metastatic and nonmetastatic thyroid tumors (dated by TCRdb to the early 2020s). Looking at the study overall: Repertoires were compared across peripheral blood and tumor or nodule tissue samples from malignant and benign thyroid patients.

Overall study outcomes, separate from this receptor: In both blood and tumor samples, malignant tumors were reported to have significantly higher TCR beta diversity than benign nodules.

Reading the germline V gene gives CDR1 MDHEN and CDR2 SYDVKM. V trim: 6 bases; J trim: 6 bases; unmatched bases: 15. From its cysteine to its phenylalanine, the CDR3 spans 16 amino acids. Only CDR3 DNA is held: 48 bases, read in frame from base 1. Library prep was done by PCR. Sequenced on an Illumina HiSeq 4000. High-throughput sequencing was used to profile the CDR3 region of the TCR beta-chain in every patient. The source study handled its data this way. The researchers built a classifier to tell apart papillary thyroid cancer patients with distant metastasis, based on CDR3 differences among clinicopathological groups. The Shannon index was used to measure repertoire diversity, and the Morisita-Horn index was used to measure how similar tumor and blood repertoires were. Through fastp at Q25 and MiXCR, TCRdb rebuilt clones from the public reads, retaining in-frame beta chains. The V and J calls were not made by the authors but by TCRdb's processing. A total of tens of thousands of clones appear in this sample, roughly 20% of them only once. Around 16% of the sample is held by the ten biggest clonotypes.

This clone was seen a few times. The antigen it binds to is not known. No clone much larger than this one lies a single base away; base qualities are absent. No treatment had been received by any patient before thyroid surgery. The study retrospectively analysed patient clinical samples collected from about 2012 to 2018 using T-cell receptor beta sequencing. Sequencing was performed on blood. The TCR sequence derives from a female donor with papillary thyroid cancer or a benign thyroid nodule (not recorded which). Some clones in this sample may be carry-over from other donors' samples. The chain links TRBV28 with TRBJ2-7; the junction holds 9 bases that match TRBD1. The DNA sequence follows: TGTGCCAGCAGAGAAACAGGGGGCGGGAGACTTTCCGAGCAGTACTTC. Its protein is CASRETGGGRLSEQYF.